The next 30 T cell receptor beta chains were all read from a single sample in a study of CD8+ T cells in alopecia areata (dated by TCRdb to between 2018 and 2020). Receptor amplification or capture employed the immunoSEQ multiplex PCR assay. RNA was extracted from all samples and reverse transcribed into cDNA, which served as template for TCR sequencing. The clones in this table, taken by TCRdb from immuneACCESS, are in-frame only. Not every clone is retained; where verified, under half of the shortfall comes from an unresolved V gene, and the cause of the rest is unknown. The sample yields a few thousand clones; around 62% were counted once. Approximately 8.1% of the sample lies in the top ten. The sample's treatment or condition, from its label and the paper: oral pan-JAK inhibitor, 5-10 mg twice daily. From alopecia areata patients, peripheral blood was collected along with lesional scalp punch biopsies.

Sequencing was performed on skin, taken between weeks 30 and 35, from a patient treated with tofacitinib. These receptors all come from a human donor with alopecia areata.

This clone was seen only a few times. CDR3 nucleotides: TGTGCCAGCAGCGTCGGACAGAGCAATCAGCCCCAGCATTTT. As protein: CASSVGQSNQPQHF. The chain combines TRBV9 with TRBJ1-5; D possibly corresponds to TRBD1 (6 bases). V lost 2 bases, J lost 1 base, and 7 bases lay in between. Germline V gives CDR1 SGDLS, CDR2 YYNGEE. The CDR3 length is 14 residues.

In nucleotides, the CDR3 is TGTGCCAGCAGCCCCCGGGCAGGGGGCATAGAGACCCAGTACTTC. It specifies CASSPRAGGIETQYF. V and J are TRBV7-9 and TRBJ2-5; 8 positions match TRBD1. The CDR3 is 15 residues long. V shed 5 bases and J 4 bases; nucleotides not matched to a gene: 9. Germline loops: CDR1 SEHNR, CDR2 FQNEAQ (reference sequence).

The chain couples TRBV5-1 to TRBJ1-4; perhaps TRBD1 as D (6 bases). CDR3 length equals 16 residues. Germline-derived CDR1 and CDR2 are SGHRS and YFSETQ. Trimming took off 4 bases at V and 1 base at J, with 14 bases between the two ends. The CDR3 coding sequence is TGCGCCAGCAGCCCAGACAGGATCCGAACTAATGAAAAACTGTTTTTT. This translates into CASSPDRIRTNEKLFF.

Concerning this clone: Other DNA variants within this sample encode the same CDR3. The chain joins TRBV5-4 to TRBJ2-2; D is perhaps TRBD2 (6 bases). Germline V gene data show CDR1 as SGHNT and CDR2 as YYREEE (reference sequence). Trimming took 3 bases from V and 5 from J, leaving 17 bases between them. The CDR3 runs 16 residues. CDR3 nucleotides: TGTGCCAGCAGCTCGGAGGGCGGGGAGGAGACCGGGGAGCTGTTTTTT. Protein: CASSSEGGEETGELFF.

The chain couples TRBV7-8 to TRBJ1-5; D possibly corresponds to TRBD1 (5 bases). Germline-derived CDR1 and CDR2 are SGHVS and FQNEAQ. The CDR3 is 14 amino acids. Deletions cut 5 bases from V and 2 bases from J, with 10 bases between. CDR3 region: CASSPEGRNQPQHF. CDR3 DNA sequence: TGTGCCAGCAGCCCCGAGGGGCGCAATCAGCCCCAGCATTTT.

As to this clone: At one end the junction does not follow the germline gene, possibly because of a read error. The chain joins TRBV6-5 to TRBJ1-2; D unclear. The CDR3 runs 12 residues. Germline lookup yields CDR1 MNHEY and CDR2 SVGAGI. The CDR3 DNA follows: TGTGCCAGCTTCGTGGAGCCTTATGTCTACACCTTC. Amino acids: CASFVEPYVYTF.

The CDR3, as DNA: TGCAGCGCCTCCGACAGTGGCACAGATACGCAGTATTTT. Translated: CSASDSGTDTQYF. This chain uses TRBV29-1 with TRBJ2-3; the D gene is possibly TRBD1 (5 bases). This CDR3 spans 13 amino acids. V lost 7 bases to trimming and J lost 1 base, with 12 bases between them. CDR1 and CDR2 from the germline V gene are SQVTM and ANQGSEA.

V gene TRBV6-6 combines with J gene TRBJ1-2; TRBD1 matches at 9 bases. The germline V gene has CDR1 MNHNY and CDR2 SVGAGI (reference sequence). The CDR3 consists of 13 residues. The V segment lost 6 bases and the J segment 8 bases; nucleotides outside the gene matches: 7. CDR3 sequence (DNA): TGTGCCAGCAGCCCGGGACAGGGAGAGGGCTACACCTTC. Translating gives CASSPGQGEGYTF.

V usage is TRBV11-2 and J usage is TRBJ2-1, with 8 bases that match TRBD2. CDR1 is SGHAT, CDR2 FQNNGV, per germline. With 1 base clipped from V and 6 bases from J, the junction kept 17 bases outside the gene matches. The CDR3 runs 19 residues. CDR3 nucleotide sequence: TGTGCCAGCAGCTTAGTTCGGCTAGCGGGCGGTAGCTTCGGCAATGAGCAGTTCTTC. This sequence encodes CASSLVRLAGGSFGNEQFF.

Here the CDR3 reads CSTRQLWDGYTF. DNA of the CDR3: TGCAGCACAAGACAGCTCTGGGATGGCTACACCTTC. The chain combines TRBV29-1 with TRBJ1-2; TRBD1 might be the D (5 bases). The CDR3 contains 12 residues. Germline CDR1 is SQVTM and CDR2 is ANQGSEA. The ends were cut back, 8 bases at V and 6 bases at J, with 16 bases in the middle.

The chain joins TRBV5-8 to TRBJ2-1; 12 nucleotides match TRBD2. The V and J ends lost 0 bases and 9 bases, in that order; junction bases with no gene match: 7. This CDR3 is built from 16 residues. The V gene's germline CDR1 is SGHTS and CDR2 YDEGEE. The CDR3 region is CASSLASSGRAREQFF. The CDR3 bases are TGTGCCAGCAGCTTGGCGTCTAGCGGGAGGGCCCGTGAGCAGTTCTTC.

This clone has just one count. The chain carries TRBV7-9 and TRBJ2-2; D is unresolved. Germline V CDR1 and CDR2: SEHNR, FQNEAQ (reference sequence). The V end lost 5 bases, the J end lost 4 bases, and 5 bases lay between the germline ends. The CDR3 is 12 amino acids. The CDR3 sequence is CASSQPTGELFF. Here the CDR3 DNA reads TGTGCCAGCAGCCAGCCCACCGGGGAGCTGTTTTTT.

This clone was counted between two and nine times. The gene calls are TRBV7-8 and TRBJ1-1; weak D call: TRBD1 (5 bases). This CDR3 has 12 amino acids. Germline assignment: CDR1 SGHVS and CDR2 FQNEAQ. The V gene lost 5 bases and the J gene lost 4 bases, with 8 bases spanning the gap. The CDR3 DNA reads as TGTGCCAGCAGCCAAGGGGTCACTGAAGCTTTCTTT. Translating it yields CASSQGVTEAFF.

This chain connects TRBV18 to TRBJ1-5, with D tentatively TRBD1 (6 bases). The CDR3 extends over 18 amino acids. The V and J ends lost 2 bases and 1 base respectively, with 18 bases between them. The V gene's germline CDR1 is KGHSH and CDR2 LQKENI. The CDR3 loop reads CASSPIDLQGRSNQPQHF. Here the CDR3 DNA reads TGTGCCAGCTCACCAATTGATCTACAGGGTCGAAGCAATCAGCCCCAGCATTTT.

The CDR3 coding sequence is TGTGCCAGCAGTCGTTTTCAAGGCCGTGCTGAAGCTTTCTTT. It codes for CASSRFQGRAEAFF. The V call is TRBV2, the J call TRBJ1-1; D unclear. Germline assignment: CDR1 SNHLY and CDR2 FYNNEI. V shed 5 bases and J shed 6 bases, with 16 bases lying between them. The CDR3 extends over 14 amino acids. Variable domain in full (rest from reference TRBV2 and TRBJ1-1): EPEVTQTPSHQVTQMGQEVILRCVPISNHLYFYWYRQILGQKVEFLVSFYNNEISEKSEIFDDQFSVERPDGSNFTLKIRSTKLEDSAMYFCASSRFQGRAEAFFGQGTRLTVV.

This chain uses TRBV2 with TRBJ2-7; D is undetermined. V shed 3 bases and J shed 4 bases, with 13 bases lying between them. Germline lookup yields CDR1 SNHLY and CDR2 FYNNEI. This CDR3 is built from 14 residues. The CDR3 spells CASSEWHSIYEQYF. The DNA of the CDR3 is TGTGCCAGCAGTGAGTGGCACAGTATATACGAGCAGTACTTC.

This clone was detected only a few times. V and J are TRBV2 and TRBJ2-5; the D call may be TRBD1 or TRBD2 (5 bases each). V dropped 5 bases and J dropped 4 bases, with 14 bases sitting between them. CDR3 length: 14 amino acids. CDR1 and CDR2 (germline): SNHLY, FYNNEI. The CDR3 DNA reads as TGTGCCAGCAGTCGTCTAGGGACGGCAGAGACCCAGTACTTC. This codes for CASSRLGTAETQYF. Full variable domain (remainder filled in from reference TRBV2 and TRBJ2-5): EPEVTQTPSHQVTQMGQEVILRCVPISNHLYFYWYRQILGQKVEFLVSFYNNEISEKSEIFDDQFSVERPDGSNFTLKIRSTKLEDSAMYFCASSRLGTAETQYFGPGTRLLVL.

V gene TRBV19 combines with J gene TRBJ2-7; weak D call: TRBD1 (5 bases). Germline CDR1 reads LNHDA; CDR2 reads SQIVND (reference sequence). The CDR3 contains 13 residues. With 6 bases removed from V and 4 bases from J, the gap between germline ends came to 13 bases. CDR3 bases: TGTGCCAGTAGGGGCCAGACAGCGTACGAGCAGTACTTC. Its translation: CASRGQTAYEQYF.

The genes are TRBV27 and TRBJ1-6; D perhaps matches TRBD1 (5 bases). The CDR3 has 12 amino acids. Germline V lookup: CDR1 MNHEY, CDR2 SMNVEV (reference sequence). With 3 bases removed from V and 9 bases from J, the gap between germline ends came to 6 bases. The chain's CDR3 is CASSFGASPLHF. In DNA form, the CDR3 reads TGTGCCAGCAGTTTCGGGGCTTCACCCCTCCACTTT.

This chain joins TRBV5-1 and TRBJ1-3, with D unclear. The germline V gene has CDR1 SGHRS and CDR2 YFSETQ. The CDR3 covers 16 residues. Trimming took 1 base from V and 0 from J, leaving 11 bases between them. The CDR3 region has the DNA TGCGCCAGCAGCTTGTATCCAGGTTCCTCTGGAAACACCATATATTTT. This encodes CASSLYPGSSGNTIYF. Together with reference TRBV5-1 and TRBJ1-3, the CDR3 gives the full variable domain: KAGVTQTPRYLIKTRGQQVTLSCSPISGHRSVSWYQQTPGQGLQFLFEYFSETQRNKGNFPGRFSGRQFSNSRSEMNVSTLELGDSALYLCASSLYPGSSGNTIYFGEGSWLTVV.

The rearrangement uses TRBV5-1 and TRBJ2-4, with D hard to call. The CDR3 is made up of 15 amino acids. Trimming shortened V by 0 bases and J by 11 bases, and 18 bases separated the two germline ends. Germline lookup yields CDR1 SGHRS and CDR2 YFSETQ. CDR3 amino acids: CASSLEVGSQTVQYF. The CDR3 DNA sequence: TGCGCCAGCAGCTTGGAGGTTGGCTCCCAAACGGTTCAGTACTTC.

This clone rates as large (0.1 to 1%). The V gene is TRBV29-1, the J gene TRBJ2-3, with no clear D. V was cut by 3 bases and J by 1 base, with 5 bases left in between. The germline V gene has CDR1 SQVTM and CDR2 ANQGSEA. The length of the CDR3 is 12 residues. The CDR3 reads CSVEPGTDTQYF. DNA of the CDR3: TGCAGCGTTGAGCCCGGCACAGATACGCAGTATTTT.

The sample holds a few counts of this clone. The V call is TRBV5-4, the J call TRBJ1-4, with 7 bases lining up with TRBD1. With 4 bases clipped from V and 8 bases from J, the junction kept 14 bases outside the gene matches. The CDR3 extends over 16 amino acids. CDR1 SGHNT and CDR2 YYREEE come from the germline V gene (reference sequence). The CDR3 region is CASSNPDGGGREKLFF. The CDR3, as DNA: TGTGCCAGCAGCAACCCCGATGGAGGGGGCCGGGAAAAACTGTTTTTT.

The chain combines TRBV5-6 with TRBJ2-3; possible D gene TRBD1, 6 bases. The germline V and J ends were trimmed by 5 bases and 5 bases, with 12 bases remaining between them. Germline V gene lookup returns CDR1 SGHDT and CDR2 YYEEEE. This CDR3 region has 13 residues. CDR3 region: CASSIQGKDTQYF. The CDR3 bases are TGTGCCAGCAGTATTCAGGGGAAAGATACGCAGTATTTT.

In its sample, this clone was seen a few times. The rearrangement joins TRBV29-1 to TRBJ1-1; 7 bases align to TRBD1. Germline V gene sequence: CDR1 SQVTM, CDR2 ANQGSEA. The CDR3 is 14 residues long. J lost 4 bases, V lost 7 bases, and 12 bases had no gene match. CDR3 in DNA: TGCAGCGCTACGACAGGGCGGGGGAGCACTGAAGCTTTCTTT. Protein: CSATTGRGSTEAFF.

The chain uses TRBV10-3 and TRBJ2-1; tentative D call: TRBD2 (5 bases). The CDR3 runs to 12 residues. Trimming left V 8 bases short and J 0 bases short, with 5 bases between. Looked up from germline, CDR1 is ENHRY and CDR2 is SYGVKD. CDR3 loop: CAIGGSYNEQFF. CDR3 sequence (DNA): TGTGCCATCGGAGGCTCCTACAATGAGCAGTTCTTC.

Only one count was recorded for this clone. This chain uses TRBV18 with TRBJ1-6; 10 nucleotides line up with TRBD1. The CDR3 consists of 16 residues. Losses at the gene ends were 0 bases for V and 7 bases for J; bases not matched to a gene: 3. Germline assignment: CDR1 KGHSH and CDR2 LQKENI. The CDR3: CASSPPGQGGNSPLHF. The DNA for the CDR3 is TGTGCCAGCTCACCACCAGGACAGGGGGGGAATTCACCCCTCCACTTT.

V usage is TRBV7-9 and J usage is TRBJ1-4; maybe TRBD1 (5 bases). Germline assignment: CDR1 SEHNR and CDR2 FQNEAQ (reference sequence). V lost 2 bases and J lost 8, with 15 bases in between. CDR3 size: 15 residues. CDR3 coding DNA: TGTGCCAGCAGCTTACGGGGCGGCGGAGGAGAAAAACTGTTTTTT. Translation: CASSLRGGGGEKLFF.

The V and J genes are TRBV5-4 and TRBJ2-5; TRBD2 is a possible D gene (6 bases). V lost 0 bases and J lost 0, with 18 bases in between. There are 18 residues in the CDR3. Germline CDR1 and CDR2: SGHNT and YYREEE (reference sequence). CDR3 in DNA: TGTGCCAGCAGCTTGGTGGGTGTGCCTAGCGCTTACCAAGAGACCCAGTACTTC. It codes for CASSLVGVPSAYQETQYF.

The table lists this clone with a few counts. V and J are TRBV5-1 and TRBJ2-7; either TRBD1 or TRBD2 may supply D (6 bases each). The germline gives CDR1 SGHRS, CDR2 YFSETQ. Trimming removed 0 bases from V and 4 bases from J, with 20 bases in between. There are 17 residues in the CDR3. CDR3 loop: CASSLGRDTVSHYEQYF. In DNA form, the CDR3 reads TGCGCCAGCAGCTTGGGGCGGGACACCGTTTCCCATTACGAGCAGTACTTC.